The T cell receptor (beta chain) under discussion was sequenced for a study of monozygotic twins with cystic fibrosis. The germline V gene has CDR1 SQVTM and CDR2 ANQGSEA. Trimming stripped 2 bases from V and 5 bases from J, with 9 bases between. This CDR3 has 12 amino acids. Generated by immunoSEQ multiplex PCR, the TCRdb table keeps only in-frame clones and is missing some. Of around 29,000 clones listed, just under 85% are singletons. The chain recombines TRBV29-1 with TRBJ1-1; tentative D call: TRBD1 (6 bases). The clonotype was recovered from a girl aged 2 to 9 with cystic fibrosis. The sample consisted of blood. DNA of the CDR3: TGCAGCGTTGAAAGGGACATAACTGAAGCTTTCTTT. Its translation: CSVERDITEAFF.